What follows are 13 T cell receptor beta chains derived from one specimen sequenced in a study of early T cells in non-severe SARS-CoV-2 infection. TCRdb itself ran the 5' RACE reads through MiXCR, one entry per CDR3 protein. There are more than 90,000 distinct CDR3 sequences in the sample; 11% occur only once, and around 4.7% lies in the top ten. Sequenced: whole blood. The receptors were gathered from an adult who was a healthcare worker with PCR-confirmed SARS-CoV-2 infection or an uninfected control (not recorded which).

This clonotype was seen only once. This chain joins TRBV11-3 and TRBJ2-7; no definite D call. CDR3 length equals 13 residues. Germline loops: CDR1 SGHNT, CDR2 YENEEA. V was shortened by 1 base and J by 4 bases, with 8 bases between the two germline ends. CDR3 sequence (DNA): TGTGCCAGCAGCTTAGTCGTCGGTTACGAGCAGTACTTC. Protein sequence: CASSLVVGYEQYF. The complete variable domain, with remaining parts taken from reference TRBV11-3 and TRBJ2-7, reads EAGVVQSPRYKIIEKKQPVAFWCNPISGHNTLYWYLQNLGQGPELLIRYENEEAVDDSQLPKDRFSAERLKGVDSTLKIQPAELGDSAVYLCASSLVVGYEQYFGPGTRLTVT.

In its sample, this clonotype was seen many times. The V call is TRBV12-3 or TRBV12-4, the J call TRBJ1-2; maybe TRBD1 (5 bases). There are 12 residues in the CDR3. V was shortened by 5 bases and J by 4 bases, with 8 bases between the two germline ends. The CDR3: CASSRDGYGYTF. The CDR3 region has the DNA TGTGCCAGCAGTCGGGACGGCTATGGCTACACCTTC.

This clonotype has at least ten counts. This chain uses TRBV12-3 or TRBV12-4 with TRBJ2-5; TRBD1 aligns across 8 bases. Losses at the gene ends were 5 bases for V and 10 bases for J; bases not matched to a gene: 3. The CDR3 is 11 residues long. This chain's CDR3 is CASSPGTGQYF. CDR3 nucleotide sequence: TGTGCCAGCAGTCCCGGGACAGGCCAGTACTTC.

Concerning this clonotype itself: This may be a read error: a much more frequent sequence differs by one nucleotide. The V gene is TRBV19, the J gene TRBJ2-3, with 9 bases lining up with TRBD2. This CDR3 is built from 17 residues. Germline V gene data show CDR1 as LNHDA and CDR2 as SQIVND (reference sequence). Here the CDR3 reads CASEPGDSGSGADAQYF. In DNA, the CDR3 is TGTGCCAGTGAACCCGGGGATAGCGGGAGTGGCGCAGATGCGCAGTATTTT.

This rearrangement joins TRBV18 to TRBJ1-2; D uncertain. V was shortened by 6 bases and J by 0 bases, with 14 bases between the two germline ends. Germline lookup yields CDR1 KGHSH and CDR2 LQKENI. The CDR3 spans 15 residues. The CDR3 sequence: CASSTDRSTNYGYTF. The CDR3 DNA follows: TGTGCCAGCTCTACGGATCGATCGACTAACTATGGCTACACCTTC.

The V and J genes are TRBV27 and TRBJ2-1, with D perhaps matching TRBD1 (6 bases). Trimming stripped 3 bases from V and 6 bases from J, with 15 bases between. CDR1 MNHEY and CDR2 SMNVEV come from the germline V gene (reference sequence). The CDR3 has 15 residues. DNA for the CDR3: TGTGCCAGCAGTTTTGTGGGGGCCCGCGGCAATGAGCAGTTCTTC. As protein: CASSFVGARGNEQFF.

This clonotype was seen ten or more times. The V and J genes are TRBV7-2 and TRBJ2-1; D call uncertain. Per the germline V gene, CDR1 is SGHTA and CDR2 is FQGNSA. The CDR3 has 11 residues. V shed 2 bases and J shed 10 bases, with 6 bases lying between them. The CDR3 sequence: CASSLTLEQFF. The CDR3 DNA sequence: TGTGCCAGCAGCTTAACGTTGGAGCAGTTCTTC.

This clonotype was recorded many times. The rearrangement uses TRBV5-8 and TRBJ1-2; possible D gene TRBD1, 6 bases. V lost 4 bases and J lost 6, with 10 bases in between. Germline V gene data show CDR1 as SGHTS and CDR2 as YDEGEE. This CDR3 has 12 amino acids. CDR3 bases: TGTGCCAGCAGCCCAGGGGTAAATGGCTACACCTTC. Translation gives CASSPGVNGYTF.

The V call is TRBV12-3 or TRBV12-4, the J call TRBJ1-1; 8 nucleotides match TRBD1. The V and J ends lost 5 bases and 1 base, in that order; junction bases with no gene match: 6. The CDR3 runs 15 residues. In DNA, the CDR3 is TGTGCCAGCAGTCCCGGGGGGACAGGGAACACTGAAGCTTTCTTT. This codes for CASSPGGTGNTEAFF.

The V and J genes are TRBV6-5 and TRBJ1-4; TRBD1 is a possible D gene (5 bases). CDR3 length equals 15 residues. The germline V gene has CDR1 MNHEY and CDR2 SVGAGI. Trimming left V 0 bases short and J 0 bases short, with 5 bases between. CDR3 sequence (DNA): TGTGCCAGCAGTTACTCGGGGGCAACTAATGAAAAACTGTTTTTT. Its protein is CASSYSGATNEKLFF.

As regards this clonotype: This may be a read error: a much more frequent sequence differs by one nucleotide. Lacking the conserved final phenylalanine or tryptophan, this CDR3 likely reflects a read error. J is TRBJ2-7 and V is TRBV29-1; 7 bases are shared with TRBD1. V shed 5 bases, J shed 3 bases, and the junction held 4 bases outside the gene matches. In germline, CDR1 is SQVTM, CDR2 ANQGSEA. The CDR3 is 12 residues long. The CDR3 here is CSVRQGGYEQYY. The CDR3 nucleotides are TGCAGCGTTAGACAGGGCGGCTACGAGCAGTACTAC.

CDR3 in DNA: TGTGCCAGCAGCCCGATGACAGGGTTGACTGAAGCTTTCTTT. Amino acid sequence: CASSPMTGLTEAFF. The rearrangement uses TRBV7-3 and TRBJ1-1, with 7 bases aligning to TRBD1. Germline CDR1 and CDR2: SGHTA and FQGTGA. This CDR3 is 14 amino acids long. V was pared by 5 bases and J by 5 bases, with 8 bases of the junction left unmatched.

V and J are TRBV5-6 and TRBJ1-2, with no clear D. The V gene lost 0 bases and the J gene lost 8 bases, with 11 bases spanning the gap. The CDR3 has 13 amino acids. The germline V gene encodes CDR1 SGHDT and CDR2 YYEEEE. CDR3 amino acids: CASSLVVVEGYTF. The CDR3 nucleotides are TGTGCCAGCAGCTTGGTTGTAGTGGAGGGCTACACCTTC.